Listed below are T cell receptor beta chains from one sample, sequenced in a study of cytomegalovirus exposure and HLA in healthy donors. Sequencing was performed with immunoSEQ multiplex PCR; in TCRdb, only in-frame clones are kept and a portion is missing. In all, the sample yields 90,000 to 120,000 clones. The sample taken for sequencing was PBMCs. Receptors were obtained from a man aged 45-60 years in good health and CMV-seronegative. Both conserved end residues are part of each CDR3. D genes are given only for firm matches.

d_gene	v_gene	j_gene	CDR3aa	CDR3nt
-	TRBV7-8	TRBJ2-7	CASSLSRGPYEQYF	TGTGCCAGCAGCCTATCAAGGGGTCCCTACGAGCAGTACTTC
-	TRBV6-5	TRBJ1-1	CASSYSVEDTEAFF	TGTGCCAGCAGTTACTCGGTAGAGGACACTGAAGCTTTCTTT
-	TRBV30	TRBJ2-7	CAWSPGEAYEQYF	TGTGCCTGGAGTCCCGGGGAGGCCTACGAGCAGTACTTC
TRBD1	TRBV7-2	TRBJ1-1	CASSLAPRDRSWGTEAFF	TGTGCCAGCAGCTTAGCGCCCCGGGACAGGTCCTGGGGCACTGAAGCTTTCTTT
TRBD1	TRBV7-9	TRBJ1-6	CASSLGTGGHSPLHF	TGTGCCAGCAGCTTAGGGACAGGGGGTCATTCACCCCTCCACTTT
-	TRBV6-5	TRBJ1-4	CASSLDTNPRKLFF	TGTGCCAGCAGCCTGGACACAAACCCCAGAAAACTGTTTTTT
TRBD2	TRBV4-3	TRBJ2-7	CASSRLAGAYEQYF	TGCGCCAGCAGCCGACTAGCGGGAGCCTACGAGCAGTACTTC
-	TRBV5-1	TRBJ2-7	CASSGGSYSYEQYF	TGCGCCAGCAGTGGGGGCTCCTACTCCTACGAGCAGTACTTC
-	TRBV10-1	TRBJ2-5	CASSRTASETQYF	TGCGCCAGCAGCCGGACAGCTTCGGAGACCCAGTACTTC
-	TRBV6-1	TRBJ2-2	CASIIGGYAAGELFF	TGTGCCAGCATTATCGGGGGTTACGCCGCCGGGGAGCTGTTTTTT
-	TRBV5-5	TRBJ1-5	CASSSEGRPQHF	TGTGCCAGCAGCTCGGAGGGAAGGCCCCAGCATTTT
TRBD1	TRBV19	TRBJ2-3	CASSRQGGTDTQYF	TGTGCCAGTAGTAGACAGGGCGGCACAGATACGCAGTATTTT
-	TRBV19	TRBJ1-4	CASSIRTEEKLFF	TGTGCCAGTAGTATTCGGACAGAGGAAAAACTGTTTTTT
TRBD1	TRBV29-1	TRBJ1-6	CSVRTGTGNDSPLHF	TGCAGCGTTCGTACCGGGACAGGGAACGATTCACCCCTCCACTTT
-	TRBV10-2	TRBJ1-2	CASKTGDQANYGYTF	TGCGCCAGCAAGACAGGCGATCAAGCTAACTATGGCTACACCTTC
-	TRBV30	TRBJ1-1	CAWSHRENTEAFF	TGTGCCTGGAGCCACAGGGAGAACACTGAAGCTTTCTTT
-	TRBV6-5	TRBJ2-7	CASSYSRAHPLLEQYF	TGTGCCAGCAGTTACTCGAGGGCCCACCCCCTCTTGGAGCAGTACTTC
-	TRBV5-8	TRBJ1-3	CASSLVVGAGNTIYF	TGTGCCAGCAGCTTGGTTGTAGGAGCTGGAAACACCATATATTTT
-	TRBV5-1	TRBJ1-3	CASSLDSPSGNTIYF	TGCGCCAGCAGCTTGGACTCGCCGTCTGGAAACACCATATATTTT
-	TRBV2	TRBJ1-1	CASSENGNTEAFF	TGTGCCAGCAGTGAAAACGGGAACACTGAAGCTTTCTTT
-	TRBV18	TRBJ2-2	CASSPLSGGELFF	TGTGCCAGCTCACCACTCTCCGGCGGGGAGCTGTTTTTT
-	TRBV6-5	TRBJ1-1	CASKRGAANTEAFF	TGTGCCAGCAAACGGGGGGCAGCGAACACTGAAGCTTTCTTT
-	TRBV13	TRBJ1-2	CASSSDRNYGYTF	TGTGCCAGCAGCTCTGACAGAAACTATGGCTACACCTTC
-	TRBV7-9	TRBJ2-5	CASTTSDQETQYF	TGTGCCAGCACAACGAGCGACCAAGAGACCCAGTACTTC
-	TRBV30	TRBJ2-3	CAWSVLGTDTQYF	TGTGCCTGGAGTGTTCTTGGCACAGATACGCAGTATTTT
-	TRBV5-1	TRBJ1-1	CASSLARGSTEAFF	TGCGCCAGCAGCTTGGCCAGGGGTTCCACTGAAGCTTTCTTT
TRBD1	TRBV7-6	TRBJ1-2	CASSPGTAGLGYTF	TGTGCCAGCAGCCCTGGGACAGCAGGACTTGGCTACACCTTC
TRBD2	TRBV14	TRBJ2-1	CASSLTLAGGAYNEQFF	TGTGCCAGCAGCCTTACACTAGCGGGGGGCGCCTACAATGAGCAGTTCTTC